The rows below give T cell receptor beta chains drawn from one sample of a study of shared clonotypes between healthy human individuals. Profiling relied on immunoSEQ multiplex PCR, and the TCRdb table lists in-frame clones only, not all of them. The table includes 2,500,000 or so clones, 93% detected once. Sequenced input: naive CD4+ T cells from PBMCs. Every receptor here comes from a man between 18 and 35 years old in good health. Some clones in this sample may be carry-over from other donors' samples. The CDR3 runs from the conserved cysteine through the conserved F or W. The D gene is left open where the match is weak. Not every row has a clone size; where given, it reads once, few, many or a size class.

>TRBD1|TRBV7-9|TRBJ2-5|NA
CASSLATGGEQYF
TGTGCCAGCAGCTTAGCGACAGGGGGTGAGCAGTACTTC
>NA|TRBV10-1|TRBJ2-7|NA
CASSERGSEQYF
TGCGCCAGCAGTGAGCGGGGCTCCGAGCAGTACTTC
>NA|TRBV5-1|TRBJ1-2|NA
CASSPLGGTYSYGYTF
TGCGCCAGCAGCCCGTTGGGGGGGACTTATAGCTATGGCTACACCTTC
>NA|TRBV7-9|TRBJ1-3|NA
CATNSRRPSGNTIYF
TGTGCCACCAATTCGAGGCGACCGTCTGGAAACACCATATATTTT
>NA|TRBV5-4|TRBJ1-2|NA
CASSPGTGRYGYTF
TGTGCCAGCAGCCCCGGGACGGGGAGGTATGGCTACACCTTC
>NA|TRBV4-2|TRBJ2-3|once
CASSQGQDTDTQYF
TGTGCCAGCAGCCAAGGACAGGACACAGATACGCAGTATTTT
>NA|TRBV28|TRBJ2-7|NA
CASSLAGPEQYF
TGTGCCAGCAGTTTAGCGGGACCCGAGCAGTACTTC
>NA|TRBV5-5|TRBJ2-1|NA
CASSLRGGESSYNEQFF
TGTGCCAGCAGCTTACGGGGCGGAGAAAGCTCCTACAATGAGCAGTTCTTC
>NA|TRBV19|TRBJ1-1|NA
CASRIPGAARVEAFF
TGTGCCAGTAGGATCCCCGGGGCCGCCCGGGTCGAAGCTTTCTTT
>NA|TRBV28|TRBJ2-7|NA
CASRDSSSYEQYF
TGTGCCAGCAGGGACAGTAGCTCCTACGAGCAGTACTTC
>TRBD2|TRBV27|TRBJ2-1|NA
CASSPRLAGGLNEQFF
TGTGCCAGCAGTCCCCGACTAGCGGGAGGGCTAAATGAGCAGTTCTTC
>TRBD2|TRBV28|TRBJ2-7|NA
CASSLPGLAGGPREQYF
TGTGCCAGCAGTTTACCGGGACTAGCGGGAGGGCCAAGAGAGCAGTACTTC
>NA|TRBV27|TRBJ2-1|NA
CASSLWTPNEQFF
TGTGCCAGCAGTTTATGGACCCCGAATGAGCAGTTCTTC
>NA|TRBV25-1|TRBJ1-4|NA
CASSEKTGWNEKLFF
TGTGCCAGCAGTGAGAAGACAGGATGGAATGAAAAACTGTTTTTT
>NA|TRBV28|TRBJ2-3|NA
CASRARWGEDTQYF
TGTGCCAGCAGGGCGCGATGGGGTGAGGATACGCAGTATTTT
>TRBD2|TRBV28|TRBJ2-1|NA
CASRGTSGSSYNEQFF
TGTGCCAGCAGGGGGACTAGCGGGAGCTCCTACAATGAGCAGTTCTTC
>NA|TRBV4-2|TRBJ2-5|NA
CASSQGGAESEQETQYF
TGTGCCAGCAGCCAAGGGGGGGCGGAGAGCGAGCAAGAGACCCAGTACTTC
>NA|TRBV7-2|TRBJ2-3|NA
CASSRTSTGPDTQYF
TGTGCCAGCAGCCGCACCAGCACGGGCCCAGATACGCAGTATTTT
>NA|TRBV7-3|TRBJ2-7|once
CASSPAPGGPYEQYF
TGTGCCAGCAGCCCTGCCCCCGGAGGCCCCTACGAGCAGTACTTC
>NA|TRBV14|TRBJ2-3|NA
CASSQVDRYTDTQYF
TGTGCCAGCAGCCAAGTTGATAGATACACAGATACGCAGTATTTT
>NA|TRBV2|TRBJ2-7|NA
CASRDRDLKYF
TGTGCCAGCAGGGACCGGGACTTAAAGTACTTC
>TRBD1|TRBV28|TRBJ2-7|NA
CASSHSGTGGYEQYF
TGTGCCAGCAGCCACTCCGGGACAGGGGGGTACGAGCAGTACTTC
>TRBD2|TRBV29-1|TRBJ2-7|NA
CSVEGGAGSGRTLF
TGCAGCGTTGAAGGGGGGGCCGGGAGCGGGAGGACCTTATTC
>TRBD1|TRBV4-1|TRBJ1-2|once
CASSPRGPIYGYTF
TGCGCCAGCAGCCCCAGGGGGCCCATCTATGGCTACACCTTC